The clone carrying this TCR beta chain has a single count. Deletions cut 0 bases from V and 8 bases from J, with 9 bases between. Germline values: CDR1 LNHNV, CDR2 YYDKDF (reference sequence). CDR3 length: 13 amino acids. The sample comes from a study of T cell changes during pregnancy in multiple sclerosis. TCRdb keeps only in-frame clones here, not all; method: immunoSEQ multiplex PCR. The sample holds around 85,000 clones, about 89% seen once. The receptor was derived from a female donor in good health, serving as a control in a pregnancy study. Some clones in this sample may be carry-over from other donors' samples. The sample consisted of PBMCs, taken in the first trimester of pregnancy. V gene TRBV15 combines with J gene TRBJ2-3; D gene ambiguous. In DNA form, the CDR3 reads TGTGCCACCAGCAGAGATCCTTCCCGTACGCAGTATTTT. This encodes CATSRDPSRTQYF.